This T cell receptor beta chain was retrieved from a study of glioma-infiltrating T cells. Study-wide points: Above-expected tissue-blood divergence occurred in all gliomas, most in low-grade ones.

Amplification of TCR alpha and beta CDR3 regions from RNA used iRepertoire nested multiplex PCR. Tissue mRNA or PBMC total RNA, roughly 100-400 ng, went into one-step reverse transcription and amplification. TCRdb processed the multiplex PCR reads anew with MiXCR; each CDR3 protein has one entry. The sample consists of a few hundred thousand distinct CDR3 sequences, 41% of them appearing once. Regarding this clonotype: As yet, its antigen is unknown. A much larger clone lies one base from this, so it may be a read error.

The receptor was isolated from a human donor with low-grade glioma or glioblastoma, undergoing nonglioma brain surgery, or in good health (not recorded which). The specimen was glioma tissue, nonneoplastic brain tissue, or PBMCs (not recorded which).

The CDR3 DNA reads as TGTGCCAGCAGACAAGAGATAGCCGGGACCTACGAGGAGTACTTC. Translating it yields CASRQEIAGTYEEYF. This chain links TRBV5-4 with TRBJ2-7, with D perhaps matching TRBD1 or TRBD2 (5 bases each). The CDR3 runs 15 residues. The germline V gene encodes CDR1 SGHNT and CDR2 YYREEE (reference sequence).